This passage covers 21 T cell receptor beta chains from one sample sequenced in a study of T cell responses to AZD1222 COVID-19 vaccine. Some clones are missing from TCRdb's copy, which holds only in-frame ones; the method was immunoSEQ multiplex PCR. The repertoire consists of 85,000 to 90,000 clones, with 70% to 90% occurring once and the leading ten covering approximately 6.3%. This sample comprised peripheral blood, obtained on day 0 of AZD1222 vaccination. Receptors originate from an adult in good health.

CDR3 in DNA: TGTGCCAGCTCACCGCTAGGGCCGGGACTAGCTAACACCGGGGAGCTGTTTTTT. Encoded protein: CASSPLGPGLANTGELFF. This sequence joins TRBV18 and TRBJ2-2; TRBD2 aligns across 9 bases. V gave up 3 bases and J gave up 2 bases; unmatched junction bases: 10. This CDR3 contains 18 residues. Per germline, CDR1 KGHSH and CDR2 LQKENI. Based on the CDR3 plus reference TRBV18 and TRBJ2-2, the full variable domain is NAGVMQNPRHLVRRRGQEARLRCSPMKGHSHVYWYRQLPEEGLKFMVYLQKENIIDESGMPKERFSAEFPKEGPSILRIQQVVRGDSAAYFCASSPLGPGLANTGELFFGEGSRLTVL.

The chain has TRBV5-1 and TRBJ2-7; D unresolved. Germline lookup yields CDR1 SGHRS and CDR2 YFSETQ. This CDR3 contains 15 residues. The V end lost 0 bases, the J end lost 0 bases, and 10 bases lay between the germline ends. The CDR3 loop reads CASSLAKSPSYEQYF. The DNA of the CDR3 is TGCGCCAGCAGCTTGGCCAAGTCTCCCTCCTACGAGCAGTACTTC.

The rearrangement links TRBV24-1 to TRBJ1-4, with no clear D. The CDR3 runs 13 residues. The V end lost 0 bases, the J end lost 10 bases, and 8 bases lay between the germline ends. Germline V lookup: CDR1 KGHDR, CDR2 SFDVKD. In nucleotides, the CDR3 is TGTGCCACCAGTGATTTGACAACGGGAAAACTGTTTTTT. This translates into CATSDLTTGKLFF.

The chain employs TRBV21-1 and TRBJ2-2. TRBV21-1 is deemed a pseudogene. The CDR3 runs to 17 residues. In DNA form, the CDR3 reads TGTGCCAGCAGCCCCATAGCACCCCAGGAGAACACCGGGGAGCTGTTTTTT. Translation gives CASSPIAPQENTGELFF.

This chain uses TRBV18 with TRBJ1-2; D perhaps matches TRBD1 (5 bases). Trimming removed 1 base from V and 4 bases from J, with 19 bases in between. The germline V gene encodes CDR1 KGHSH and CDR2 LQKENI. There are 17 residues in the CDR3. CDR3 sequence: CASSPQKLREVGYGYTF. The CDR3 DNA sequence: TGTGCCAGCTCACCACAGAAGCTCAGGGAGGTTGGCTATGGCTACACCTTC.

The rearrangement links TRBV6-2 or TRBV6-3 to TRBJ2-2; TRBD2 agrees at 8 bases. This CDR3 has 16 amino acids. CDR1 and CDR2 from the germline V gene are MNHEY and SVGEGT. The trim removed 0 bases at V and 4 bases at J, leaving 4 bases unmatched. The CDR3 nucleotides read TGTGCCAGCAGTTACTCGATCCGGGAGGGCACCGGGGAGCTGTTTTTT. It translates to CASSYSIREGTGELFF.

The gene calls are TRBV28 and TRBJ1-4; no reliable D call. The CDR3 has 14 amino acids. Germline assignment: CDR1 MDHEN and CDR2 SYDVKM. Trimming removed 2 bases from V and 8 bases from J, with 12 bases in between. CDR3 loop: CASSLRGVREKLFF. CDR3 DNA sequence: TGTGCCAGCAGTTTACGCGGGGTACGGGAAAAACTGTTTTTT.

This clone was found once. The chain uses TRBV10-3 and TRBJ2-7; 7 bases line up with TRBD2. The germline gives CDR1 ENHRY, CDR2 SYGVKD. The V gene end was trimmed by 3 bases and the J gene end by 7 bases; junction bases not matched to a gene: 12. The CDR3 is 15 amino acids. The CDR3 DNA follows: TGTGCCATCAGTGAAAGGGCTCGCCAGGGAGGGGAGCAGTACTTC. Translated, it gives CAISERARQGGEQYF.

This rearrangement joins TRBV15 to TRBJ2-1; D uncertain. CDR3 length: 14 residues. Trimming cost V 1 base and J 3 bases, with 7 bases left between them. CDR1 LNHNV and CDR2 YYDKDF come from the germline V gene (reference sequence). The DNA of the CDR3 is TGTGCCACCAGCAGAGCTACGGTCTACAATGAGCAGTTCTTC. Translating gives CATSRATVYNEQFF.

The V gene is TRBV18, the J gene TRBJ1-5; tentative D call: TRBD1 (5 bases). The V and J ends lost 5 bases and 2 bases respectively, with 10 bases between them. There are 14 residues in the CDR3. Germline V lookup: CDR1 KGHSH, CDR2 LQKENI. CDR3 nucleotide sequence: TGTGCCAGCTCATGGGGGAAAGGCAATCAGCCCCAGCATTTT. Translated, it gives CASSWGKGNQPQHF.

The chain carries TRBV6-5 and TRBJ1-1, with no clear D. CDR3 length equals 13 residues. Trimming cost V 2 bases and J 1 base, with 5 bases left between them. From germline, CDR1 is MNHEY and CDR2 SVGAGI. The CDR3 DNA sequence: TGTGCCAGCAGTTACCCCGGGAACACTGAAGCTTTCTTT. Protein product: CASSYPGNTEAFF.

This clone was seen only once. V gene TRBV9 combines with J gene TRBJ2-7; possibly TRBD1 for D (6 bases). Germline values: CDR1 SGDLS, CDR2 YYNGEE. Trimming took off 3 bases at V and 3 bases at J, with 13 bases between the two ends. This CDR3 comprises 14 residues. CDR3 amino acids: CASSEGQRGYEQYF. In DNA, the CDR3 is TGTGCCAGCAGCGAGGGACAAAGGGGCTACGAGCAGTACTTC.

The genes are TRBV7-2 and TRBJ1-6; D is undetermined. Trimming took 1 base from V and 7 from J, leaving 14 bases between them. This CDR3 spans 16 amino acids. Looked up from germline, CDR1 is SGHTA and CDR2 is FQGNSA. The CDR3 here is CASSLGRWAGNSPLHF. CDR3 bases: TGTGCCAGCAGCTTAGGTAGATGGGCGGGAAATTCACCCCTCCACTTT.

Here the CDR3 reads CASKTGTEYNEQFF. CDR3 DNA sequence: TGTGCCAGTAAAACCGGGACAGAGTACAATGAGCAGTTCTTC. The V gene is TRBV19, the J gene TRBJ2-1; TRBD1 matches 7 bases. The germline V gene has CDR1 LNHDA and CDR2 SQIVND (reference sequence). With 7 bases clipped from V and 4 bases from J, the junction kept 7 bases outside the gene matches. The CDR3 is 14 residues long.

The chain links TRBV7-6 to TRBJ2-1; 11 bases line up with TRBD2. CDR3 length equals 16 residues. The germline V gene has CDR1 SGHVS and CDR2 FNYEAQ. Germline trimming cut 0 bases from V and 6 bases from J; bases unmatched to any gene: 4. The DNA for the CDR3 is TGTGCCAGCAGCTTAGCTAGCGGGAGGGCCGCCAATGAGCAGTTCTTC. It encodes CASSLASGRAANEQFF.

This clone appeared once. This sequence joins TRBV4-1 and TRBJ2-1; 8 bases line up with TRBD1. CDR1 and CDR2 from the germline V gene are MGHRA and YSYEKL. The CDR3 has 16 residues. Trimming at V came to 4 bases and at J to 0 bases, leaving 5 bases not matched to a gene. The CDR3 is CASSPQQGGSYNEQFF. The CDR3 nucleotides read TGCGCCAGCAGCCCGCAACAGGGGGGCTCCTACAATGAGCAGTTCTTC.

The chain is built from TRBV7-9 and TRBJ1-4, with D possibly matching TRBD1 (6 bases). Germline V CDR1 and CDR2: SEHNR, FQNEAQ (reference sequence). CDR3 length: 14 amino acids. Trimming stripped 4 bases from V and 8 bases from J, with 14 bases between. CDR3 coding DNA: TGTGCCAGCAGCTACCGAGGGGGGACGGAAAAACTGTTTTTT. Protein product: CASSYRGGTEKLFF.

This chain links TRBV7-8 with TRBJ2-1; D is perhaps TRBD2 (5 bases). The ends were cut back, 0 bases at V and 2 bases at J, with 14 bases in the middle. This CDR3 comprises 17 residues. Germline V gene sequence: CDR1 SGHVS, CDR2 FQNEAQ. CDR3 nucleotides: TGTGCCAGCAGCTTAGCGGAGACCCCGAGGGCCTACAATGAGCAGTTCTTC. Amino acid sequence: CASSLAETPRAYNEQFF.

The chain recombines TRBV24-1 with TRBJ1-1; maybe TRBD1 (5 bases). CDR3 length: 13 residues. V lost 7 bases to trimming and J lost 2 bases, with 10 bases between them. Germline lookup yields CDR1 KGHDR and CDR2 SFDVKD. The CDR3 spells CATRGHDNTEAFF. The CDR3 DNA follows: TGTGCCACCAGAGGACACGACAACACTGAAGCTTTCTTT.

The J gene is TRBJ2-2, the V gene TRBV27, with TRBD1 matching over 11 bases. The CDR3 contains 18 residues. Germline CDR1 reads MNHEY; CDR2 reads SMNVEV (reference sequence). V was clipped by 5 bases and J by 0 bases; unmatched bases: 8. CDR3 protein: CASSPRWGQGANTGELFF. The CDR3 bases are TGTGCCAGCAGTCCCCGTTGGGGACAGGGGGCGAACACCGGGGAGCTGTTTTTT.

The chain uses TRBV5-1 and TRBJ1-4, with 7 bases lining up with TRBD1. Germline V gene data show CDR1 as SGHRS and CDR2 as YFSETQ. This CDR3 contains 16 residues. Trimming cost V 0 bases and J 5 bases; bases outside gene matches: 7. DNA of the CDR3: TGCGCCAGCAGCTTGGGACAGGGCGCCGGGAATGAAAAACTGTTTTTT. Protein: CASSLGQGAGNEKLFF.